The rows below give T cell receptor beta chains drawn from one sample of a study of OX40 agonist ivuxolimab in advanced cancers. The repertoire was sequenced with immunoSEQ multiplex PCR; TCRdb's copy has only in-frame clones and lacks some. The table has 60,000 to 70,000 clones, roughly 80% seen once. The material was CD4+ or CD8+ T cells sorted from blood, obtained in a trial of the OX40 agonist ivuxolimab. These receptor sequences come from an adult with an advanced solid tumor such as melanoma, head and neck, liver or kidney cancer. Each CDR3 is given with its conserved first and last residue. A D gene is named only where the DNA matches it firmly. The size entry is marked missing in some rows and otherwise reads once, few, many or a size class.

CDR3: CASSRGQGDREQYF
DNA: TGTGCCAGCAGCAGAGGACAGGGGGACCGCGAGCAGTACTTC
D: TRBD1
V: TRBV5-8
size: NA
J: TRBJ2-7

CDR3: CASRSHGDNIQYF
DNA: TGTGCCAGCAGGTCACATGGAGATAACATTCAGTACTTC
D: NA
V: TRBV6-5
size: NA
J: TRBJ2-4

CDR3: CASSLGWTSGTYEQYF
DNA: TGTGCCAGCAGCTTAGGTTGGACTAGCGGTACCTACGAGCAGTACTTC
D: TRBD2
V: TRBV7-6
size: NA
J: TRBJ2-7

CDR3: CSVSTTGGTEAFF
DNA: TGCAGCGTTAGTACGACAGGGGGCACTGAAGCTTTCTTT
D: TRBD1
V: TRBV29-1
size: few
J: TRBJ1-1

CDR3: CASSLTGDEGYTF
DNA: TGTGCCAGCAGCTTAACAGGGGACGAGGGCTACACCTTC
D: TRBD1
V: TRBV7-9
size: NA
J: TRBJ1-2

CDR3: CASSYQGAVVNTIYF
DNA: TGTGCCAGCAGTTACCAGGGAGCGGTCGTGAACACCATATATTTT
D: NA
V: TRBV6-5
size: NA
J: TRBJ1-3

CDR3: CASSLTGDTGELFF
DNA: TGTGCCAGCAGCTTAACGGGGGACACCGGGGAGCTGTTTTTT
D: NA
V: TRBV7-8
size: NA
J: TRBJ2-2

CDR3: CASSSPLGGTGELFF
DNA: TGTGCCAGCAGCTCTCCCCTGGGAGGGACCGGGGAGCTGTTTTTT
D: TRBD2
V: TRBV7-6
size: NA
J: TRBJ2-2

CDR3: CASSPLGGRTLDTQYF
DNA: TGTGCCAGCAGCCCCTTGGGCGGAAGGACTTTAGATACGCAGTATTTT
D: NA
V: TRBV7-9
size: NA
J: TRBJ2-3

CDR3: CAWSRGRTRAYNEQFF
DNA: TGTGCCTGGAGCCGGGGTCGGACTAGAGCGTACAATGAGCAGTTCTTC
D: TRBD2
V: TRBV30
size: few
J: TRBJ2-1

CDR3: CASSIQGHEQYF
DNA: TGTGCCAGTAGTATACAGGGCCACGAGCAGTACTTC
D: NA
V: TRBV19
size: NA
J: TRBJ2-7

CDR3: CAISEPGQGTYEQYF
DNA: TGTGCCATCAGTGAGCCCGGACAGGGGACCTACGAGCAGTACTTC
D: TRBD1
V: TRBV10-3
size: NA
J: TRBJ2-7

CDR3: CASSPSGGSGTDTQYF
DNA: TGTGCCAGCAGCCCCTCGGGGGGTAGCGGGACAGATACGCAGTATTTT
D: TRBD2
V: TRBV28
size: NA
J: TRBJ2-3

CDR3: CASSLWSPGLAGGLAKNIQYF
DNA: TGTGCCAGCAGCTTATGGTCCCCGGGACTAGCGGGAGGGTTGGCCAAAAACATTCAGTACTTC
D: TRBD2
V: TRBV13
size: few
J: TRBJ2-4

CDR3: CASSLGDRVDYNEQFF
DNA: TGTGCCAGCTCACTTGGAGACAGGGTAGACTACAATGAGCAGTTCTTC
D: TRBD1
V: TRBV18
size: NA
J: TRBJ2-1

CDR3: CASSQGQGALTGQNEQYF
DNA: TGCGCCAGCAGCCAAGGACAGGGGGCCCTAACTGGACAAAACGAGCAGTACTTC
D: TRBD1
V: TRBV4-1
size: NA
J: TRBJ2-7

CDR3: CASRNGRRGNEQFF
DNA: TGTGCCAGCAGGAACGGGAGGCGGGGCAATGAGCAGTTCTTC
D: TRBD2
V: TRBV6-5
size: NA
J: TRBJ2-1

CDR3: CASSAKGGTSGYYNEQFF
DNA: TGCGCCAGCAGCGCCAAAGGGGGGACTAGCGGGTATTACAATGAGCAGTTCTTC
D: TRBD2
V: TRBV5-1
size: NA
J: TRBJ2-1

CDR3: CASSLSQGSGNTIYF
DNA: TGCGCCAGCAGCTTATCACAGGGATCTGGAAACACCATATATTTT
D: NA
V: TRBV5-1
size: once
J: TRBJ1-3

CDR3: CASSLLGRGGQETQYF
DNA: TGTGCCAGCAGCCTGTTGGGGCGGGGGGGACAAGAGACCCAGTACTTC
D: TRBD2
V: TRBV5-8
size: NA
J: TRBJ2-5

CDR3: CATKQGSGDEQYF
DNA: TGTGCCACCAAGCAGGGGTCTGGTGACGAGCAGTACTTC
D: NA
V: TRBV15
size: NA
J: TRBJ2-7

CDR3: CASSRIGDGNTIYF
DNA: TGTGCCAGCAGCCGCATAGGGGATGGAAACACCATATATTTT
D: NA
V: TRBV28
size: NA
J: TRBJ1-3

CDR3: CASSPRPLAGGETQYF
DNA: TGTGCCAGCTCACCACGTCCACTAGCGGGGGGAGAGACCCAGTACTTC
D: TRBD2
V: TRBV18
size: NA
J: TRBJ2-5

CDR3: CASRLGLAGEGETQYF
DNA: TGTGCCAGCAGACTTGGGCTAGCGGGAGAGGGCGAGACCCAGTACTTC
D: TRBD2
V: TRBV7-3
size: NA
J: TRBJ2-5

CDR3: CASSPPVDNSPLHF
DNA: TGTGCCAGCTCACCACCCGTGGATAATTCACCCCTCCACTTT
D: NA
V: TRBV18
size: NA
J: TRBJ1-6

CDR3: CASGLVIGGYTF
DNA: TGTGCTAGTGGTTTGGTAATAGGTGGCTACACCTTC
D: NA
V: TRBV12-5
size: NA
J: TRBJ1-2

CDR3: CASSLVQLTGELFF
DNA: TGTGCCAGCAGCTTGGTGCAACTCACCGGGGAGCTGTTTTTT
D: NA
V: TRBV5-6
size: NA
J: TRBJ2-2

CDR3: CASSSGSGMSSNEQFF
DNA: TGTGCCAGCAGCTCCGGTAGCGGTATGTCATCCAATGAGCAGTTCTTC
D: NA
V: TRBV7-2
size: once
J: TRBJ2-1

CDR3: CAWIRGSGANVLTF
DNA: TGTGCCTGGATCAGGGGCTCTGGGGCCAACGTCCTGACTTTC
D: NA
V: TRBV30
size: NA
J: TRBJ2-6

CDR3: CASSEMGGHSYEQYF
DNA: TGTGCCAGCAGTGAAATGGGGGGGCACTCCTACGAGCAGTACTTC
D: NA
V: TRBV6-1
size: many
J: TRBJ2-7

CDR3: CASSLAQLANYGYTF
DNA: TGTGCCAGCAGCTTAGCACAGTTAGCTAACTATGGCTACACCTTC
D: NA
V: TRBV7-8
size: few
J: TRBJ1-2

CDR3: CASSPGTSGGGTDTQYF
DNA: TGTGCCAGCAGCCCGGGGACTAGCGGAGGGGGGACAGATACGCAGTATTTT
D: TRBD2
V: TRBV5-8
size: once
J: TRBJ2-3

CDR3: CASSLGVRDEKLFF
DNA: TGTGCCAGCAGTTTAGGTGTGCGCGATGAAAAACTGTTTTTT
D: NA
V: TRBV27
size: NA
J: TRBJ1-4

CDR3: CASSVGTRGNYGYTF
DNA: TGTGCCAGCAGCGTAGGGACAAGGGGGAACTATGGCTACACCTTC
D: NA
V: TRBV9
size: NA
J: TRBJ1-2

CDR3: CASSQEAGANIQYF
DNA: TGCGCCAGCAGCCAAGAAGCCGGGGCCAACATTCAGTACTTC
D: NA
V: TRBV4-3
size: NA
J: TRBJ2-4

CDR3: CASRDTAGGSYEQYF
DNA: TGTGCCAGTAGGGATACGGCGGGAGGGTCTTACGAGCAGTACTTC
D: TRBD2
V: TRBV19
size: NA
J: TRBJ2-7

CDR3: CASSPSGGGEQYF
DNA: TGTGCCAGCAGCCCCAGCGGAGGGGGGGAGCAGTACTTC
D: NA
V: TRBV11-2
size: NA
J: TRBJ2-7

CDR3: CASMLGLAGGLETQYF
DNA: TGTGCCAGCATGTTAGGGCTAGCGGGAGGTTTGGAGACCCAGTACTTC
D: TRBD2
V: TRBV6-6
size: NA
J: TRBJ2-5

CDR3: CASSRDRTGETQYF
DNA: TGCGCCAGCAGTCGGGACAGGACAGGGGAGACCCAGTACTTC
D: TRBD1
V: TRBV23-1
size: NA
J: TRBJ2-5

CDR3: CSAHSVGDTEAFF
DNA: TGCAGCGCCCACTCGGTGGGTGACACTGAAGCTTTCTTT
D: NA
V: TRBV29-1
size: NA
J: TRBJ1-1

CDR3: CASSELAGVREQFF
DNA: TGCGCCAGCAGTGAACTAGCGGGAGTGCGTGAGCAGTTCTTC
D: TRBD2
V: TRBV10-2
size: NA
J: TRBJ2-1

CDR3: CASSVEGNSPLHF
DNA: TGTGCCAGTAGTGTGGAGGGAAATTCACCCCTCCACTTT
D: NA
V: TRBV19
size: NA
J: TRBJ1-6

CDR3: CASSQDIGTAGNTIYF
DNA: TGTGCCAGCAGCCAAGATATTGGGACAGCTGGAAACACCATATATTTT
D: TRBD1
V: TRBV14
size: once
J: TRBJ1-3

CDR3: CASSSGAKSSYEQYF
DNA: TGTGCCAGCAGCTCGGGGGCCAAATCTTCCTACGAGCAGTACTTC
D: NA
V: TRBV7-6
size: NA
J: TRBJ2-7